Below are 15 T cell receptor beta chains sequenced from a single sample in a study of human T cells and chemical hapten exposure. Sample time point: patch test 1, 2 weeks after DPC sensitization. Treatment denoted: therapeutic diphenylcyclopropenone sensitization with weekly scalp DPC. Using its own MiXCR run on the RACE reads, TCRdb lists one record per CDR3 protein. The sample yields 150,000 to 200,000 distinct CDR3 sequences, more than 12% seen once. The sequenced sample was whole blood, obtained in connection with sensitization to the hapten diphenylcyclopropenone (DPC). Every receptor here comes from a woman in her 30s with alopecia areata. Some clones in this sample may be carry-over from other donors' samples.

The chain carries TRBV7-2 and TRBJ2-1; no clear D. CDR3 length: 12 amino acids. Germline assignment: CDR1 SGHTA and CDR2 FQGNSA. V was shortened by 3 bases and J by 6 bases, with 6 bases between the two germline ends. This CDR3 reads CASSFFFNEQFF. Here the CDR3 DNA reads TGTGCCAGCAGCTTCTTTTTCAATGAGCAGTTCTTC.

This clonotype appeared many times. The chain has TRBV6-2 or TRBV6-3 and TRBJ2-4, with 7 bases aligning to TRBD2. Germline CDR1 MNHEY, CDR2 SVGEGT. There are 17 residues in the CDR3. V was pared by 7 bases and J by 0 bases, with 12 bases of the junction left unmatched. In DNA, the CDR3 is TGTGCCAGCAAACCCTGGGGGGGGATGTTAGCCAAAAACATTCAGTACTTC. Encoded protein: CASKPWGGMLAKNIQYF.

This clonotype has more than one count but fewer than ten. The chain links TRBV6-2 or TRBV6-3 to TRBJ2-7, with D perhaps matching TRBD1 (5 bases). The CDR3 has 12 amino acids. Trimming cost V 5 bases and J 4 bases, with 9 bases left between them. CDR1 and CDR2 from the germline V gene are MNHEY and SVGEGT. The CDR3 is CASSHRGYEQYF. The CDR3 coding sequence is TGTGCCAGCAGTCATAGGGGTTACGAGCAGTACTTC.

This clonotype was seen more than once but under ten times. The chain employs TRBV9 and TRBJ1-2; 10 nucleotides match TRBD1. The CDR3 extends over 14 amino acids. Germline V gives CDR1 SGDLS, CDR2 YYNGEE. The junction had 3 bases not matched to a gene; V was cut back by 0 bases and J by 7 bases. Here the CDR3 reads CASSVEGQGSGYTF. CDR3 coding DNA: TGTGCCAGCAGCGTAGAGGGACAGGGGTCTGGCTACACCTTC.

The CDR3 sequence is CASSLSPRVPARGYTF. The CDR3 DNA sequence: TGTGCCAGCAGTTTATCCCCCAGGGTCCCGGCACGGGGCTACACCTTC. V usage is TRBV28 and J usage is TRBJ1-2; TRBD1 might be the D (5 bases). The CDR3 is made up of 16 amino acids. V was shortened by 1 base and J by 8 bases, with 20 bases between the two germline ends. CDR1 is MDHEN, CDR2 SYDVKM, per germline.

The chain employs TRBV3-1 and TRBJ2-7; tentatively, D is TRBD2 (5 bases). This CDR3 comprises 13 residues. V lost 4 bases to trimming and J lost 3 bases, with 10 bases between them. Looked up from germline, CDR1 is LGHDT and CDR2 is YNNKEL (reference sequence). The CDR3 region has the DNA TGTGCCAGCAGCCGGGCTCGGGGCTACGAGCAGTACTTC. As protein: CASSRARGYEQYF.

The rearrangement joins TRBV4-2 to TRBJ2-3; 8 bases match TRBD2. CDR3 length: 15 amino acids. After removal of 4 bases from V and 6 bases from J, the junction contained 9 bases not matched to a gene. Germline loops: CDR1 LGHNA, CDR2 YNFKEQ. The CDR3 loop is CASSPLAGGPDTQYF. CDR3 sequence (DNA): TGTGCCAGCAGCCCATTGGCGGGGGGCCCTGATACGCAGTATTTT.

In regard to this clonotype: This may stem from a read error, because a much larger clone lies one nucleotide away. The chain couples TRBV12-3 or TRBV12-4 to TRBJ1-3; no firm D call. This CDR3 contains 13 residues. The V and J ends lost 8 bases and 9 bases respectively, with 17 bases between them. The CDR3 here is CASRNTTTGTIYF. The CDR3 DNA follows: TGTGCCAGCCGCAATACTACGACGGGCACCATATATTTT.

The CDR3 bases are TGTGCCATCAGTGACCGTTCTAGGAGCTCCTATAATTCACCCCTCCACTTT. Amino acid sequence: CAISDRSRSSYNSPLHF. The rearrangement uses TRBV10-3 and TRBJ1-6; no clear D gene. Germline lookup yields CDR1 ENHRY and CDR2 SYGVKD. Trimming took off 3 bases at V and 0 bases at J, with 12 bases between the two ends. CDR3 length: 17 residues.

The chain links TRBV28 to TRBJ1-4; no clear D gene. Trimming left V 8 bases short and J 4 bases short, with 5 bases between. Looked up from germline, CDR1 is MDHEN and CDR2 is SYDVKM. This CDR3 comprises 11 residues. The CDR3 sequence: CASVNNEKLFF. CDR3 in DNA: TGTGCCAGCGTAAATAATGAAAAACTGTTTTTT.

The sample holds many counts of this clonotype. CDR3 sequence reads: CASSSLHNTNQPQHF. The CDR3 DNA is TGTGCCAGTAGTTCCCTACACAATACCAATCAGCCCCAGCATTTT. The J gene is TRBJ1-5, the V gene TRBV19, with no clear D. V lost 5 bases to trimming and J lost 3 bases, with 14 bases between them. Germline V gives CDR1 LNHDA, CDR2 SQIVND (reference sequence). The CDR3 loop spans 15 amino acids. The full variable domain, completed using reference TRBV19 and TRBJ1-5, is DGGITQSPKYLFRKEGQNVTLSCEQNLNHDAMYWYRQDPGQGLRLIYYSQIVNDFQKGDIAEGYSVSREKKESFPLTVTSAQKNPTAFYLCASSSLHNTNQPQHFGDGTRLSIL.

The chain recombines TRBV2 with TRBJ1-6; D possibly corresponds to TRBD1 (5 bases). V was pared by 2 bases and J by 3 bases, with 11 bases between. The CDR3 extends over 16 amino acids. Germline loops: CDR1 SNHLY, CDR2 FYNNEI. CDR3 protein: CASSEPTGFYNSPLHF. The CDR3 DNA follows: TGTGCCAGCAGTGAACCCACAGGATTCTATAATTCACCCCTCCACTTT.

This clonotype was observed a few times. The rearrangement links TRBV6-2 or TRBV6-3 to TRBJ1-1; tentative D call: TRBD1 (5 bases). Germline V CDR1 and CDR2: MNHEY, SVGEGT. V lost 7 bases, J lost 7 bases, and 22 bases lay in between. This CDR3 region has 15 residues. The CDR3 protein is CASTARGGGWGEAFF. The DNA for the CDR3 is TGTGCCAGCACCGCACGTGGCGGGGGTTGGGGTGAAGCTTTCTTT.

This clonotype occurred many times. This rearrangement joins TRBV14 to TRBJ1-1; TRBD1 might be the D (6 bases). Trimming pared 2 bases from V and 4 bases from J, leaving 20 bases between. This CDR3 region has 17 residues. Germline V gives CDR1 SGHDN, CDR2 FVKESK. CDR3 nucleotide sequence: TGTGCCAGCAGCCAACGTAAACAGGGAACGGTCGGCACTGAAGCTTTCTTT. Translating it yields CASSQRKQGTVGTEAFF.

To note about this clonotype: This may arise from a read error, as a much more abundant clone is one base away. The chain combines TRBV20-1 with TRBJ2-3; D unclear. CDR1 is DFQATT and CDR2 is SNEGSKA in the germline V gene (reference sequence). CDR3 length equals 13 residues. The CDR3 protein is CNARRPSTDTQYF. The CDR3 DNA sequence: TGCAATGCTAGGCGCCCTAGCACAGATACGCAGTATTTT.